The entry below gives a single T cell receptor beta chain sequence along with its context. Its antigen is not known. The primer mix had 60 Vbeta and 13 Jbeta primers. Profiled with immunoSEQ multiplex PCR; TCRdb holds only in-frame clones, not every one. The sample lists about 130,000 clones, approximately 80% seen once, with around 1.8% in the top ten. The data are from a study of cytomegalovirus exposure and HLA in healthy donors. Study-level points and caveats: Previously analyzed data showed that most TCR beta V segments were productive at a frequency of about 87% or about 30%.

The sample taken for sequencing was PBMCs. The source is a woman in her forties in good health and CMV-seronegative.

CDR3 protein: CASSRTSTAQGGYEQYF. Written as DNA, the CDR3 is TGTGCCAGCAGCCGAACCTCGACAGCCCAGGGGGGTTACGAGCAGTACTTC. The V gene is TRBV9, the J gene TRBJ2-7, with TRBD1 as a possible D gene (7 bases). CDR3 size: 17 residues. Germline V lookup: CDR1 SGDLS, CDR2 YYNGEE. V was trimmed by 4 bases and J by 4 bases, leaving 24 bases between them.